The 29 T cell receptor beta chains reported below all come from one sample, sequenced in a study of blood T cells in healthy people across ages. Next came a second PCR, run for about 7 to 11 cycles, which used a sample-barcoded 5' primer along with a J-beta primer mix. Via MiXCR, TCRdb re-called the 5' RACE reads, giving one row per CDR3 protein. The sample consists of 1.5 million to 1.9 million distinct CDR3 sequences, 40% to 45% of them appearing once. The sequenced sample consisted of blood. These receptors were collected from a woman under 30 in good health.

Comments on this clonotype: An end of the junction does not agree with germline; a read error may underlie this. The V gene is TRBV12-3 or TRBV12-4, the J gene TRBJ2-5; D remains ambiguous. This CDR3 spans 13 amino acids. CDR3 nucleotide sequence: TGTGCCGGCAGTTTTACGACCCAAGAGACCCAGTACTTC. Translation gives CAGSFTTQETQYF.

The chain is built from TRBV12-3 or TRBV12-4 and TRBJ1-5; D is unclear. V was pared by 6 bases and J by 1 base, with 10 bases between. The CDR3 is made up of 14 amino acids. The CDR3 region has the DNA TGTGCCAGCAGCCCTAGGTTGAGCAATCAGCCCCAGCATTTT. Translation gives CASSPRLSNQPQHF.

The J gene is TRBJ1-5, the V gene TRBV20-1, with no clear D. Per germline, CDR1 DFQATT and CDR2 SNEGSKA (reference sequence). The CDR3 runs to 14 residues. V was pared by 1 base and J by 3 bases, with 10 bases between. The CDR3 DNA sequence: TGCAGTGCTAGAGTGGGCCTGTACAATCAGCCCCAGCATTTT. This sequence encodes CSARVGLYNQPQHF.

This clonotype was counted ten times or more. The J gene is TRBJ2-7, the V gene TRBV12-3 or TRBV12-4; no reliable D call. Trimming took 6 bases from V and 1 from J, leaving 7 bases between them. CDR3 length equals 12 residues. CDR3 sequence reads: CASSRQSYEQYF. The CDR3, as DNA: TGTGCCAGCAGCCGTCAGTCCTACGAGCAGTACTTC.

This CDR3 reads CASSLGATSRETQYF. DNA of the CDR3: TGCGCCAGCAGCTTGGGGGCCACCTCAAGGGAGACCCAGTACTTC. The V gene is TRBV5-1, the J gene TRBJ2-5; no clear D gene. The CDR3 runs to 15 residues. The V and J ends lost 0 bases and 5 bases respectively, with 14 bases between them. CDR1 is SGHRS, CDR2 YFSETQ, per germline.

This rearrangement joins TRBV11-2 to TRBJ1-5, with TRBD1 matching over 10 bases. This CDR3 spans 16 amino acids. CDR1 SGHAT and CDR2 FQNNGV come from the germline V gene. V lost 5 bases and J lost 2; bases outside the gene matches: 6. The CDR3 DNA reads TGTGCCAGCAGCGCTTGGGACAGGGGCCGCAATCAGCCCCAGCATTTT. This sequence encodes CASSAWDRGRNQPQHF.

This clonotype was seen a few times. The chain carries TRBV20-1 and TRBJ2-7; D gene unclear. Trimming removed 6 bases at V and 3 bases at J, with 15 bases between. The CDR3 length is 13 residues. Germline V lookup: CDR1 DFQATT, CDR2 SNEGSKA (reference sequence). CDR3 nucleotide sequence: TGCAGTGCCCCTCTACCGAACCACTACGAGCAGTACTTC. Protein: CSAPLPNHYEQYF.

The chain carries TRBV27 and TRBJ2-4; 9 nucleotides align to TRBD2. The V and J ends lost 7 bases and 1 base, in that order; junction bases with no gene match: 8. The CDR3 covers 16 residues. From germline, CDR1 is MNHEY and CDR2 SMNVEV (reference sequence). The CDR3 loop reads CASTWTSEGAKNIQYF. The DNA for the CDR3 is TGTGCCAGCACCTGGACTAGCGAGGGGGCCAAAAACATTCAGTACTTC.

This chain uses TRBV4-3 with TRBJ2-1; 14 bases fit TRBD2. The junction had 13 bases not matched to a gene; V was cut back by 3 bases and J by 9 bases. The length of the CDR3 is 18 residues. In germline, CDR1 is LGHNA, CDR2 YSLEER. The CDR3 DNA sequence: TGCGCCAGCAGCCAGGTCCTTGGGACTAGCGGGAGTATCGGTGAGCAGTTCTTC. This gives the protein CASSQVLGTSGSIGEQFF.

The V and J genes are TRBV11-1 and TRBJ2-1, with 10 bases lining up with TRBD2. CDR3 size: 16 residues. Germline V gene lookup returns CDR1 SGHAT and CDR2 FQDESV (reference sequence). Trimming removed 5 bases from V and 8 bases from J; junction bases left unmatched: 12. In DNA, the CDR3 is TGTGCCAGCAGCCGCCTCCGTGGGACTAGCGTGGATGAGCAGTTCTTC. Translating gives CASSRLRGTSVDEQFF.

The chain has TRBV5-1 and TRBJ2-7; D possibly matches TRBD1 or TRBD2 (5 bases each). There are 13 residues in the CDR3. The V end lost 5 bases, the J end lost 1 base, and 10 bases lay between the germline ends. Germline-derived CDR1 and CDR2 are SGHRS and YFSETQ. The CDR3 coding sequence is TGCGCCAGCAGGGTTGAGGGGTCCTACGAGCAGTACTTC. It codes for CASRVEGSYEQYF. Looking up the rest from reference TRBV5-1 and TRBJ2-7 gives the full variable domain: KAGVTQTPRYLIKTRGQQVTLSCSPISGHRSVSWYQQTPGQGLQFLFEYFSETQRNKGNFPGRFSGRQFSNSRSEMNVSTLELGDSALYLCASRVEGSYEQYFGPGTRLTVT.

A few counts support this clonotype. The CDR3 is CASSVRTSATSTDTQYF. The CDR3 bases are TGTGCCAGCAGCGTCAGGACTAGCGCTACTAGCACAGATACGCAGTATTTT. This chain joins TRBV7-9 and TRBJ2-3; 9 bases agree with TRBD2. Germline CDR1 reads SEHNR; CDR2 reads FQNEAQ (reference sequence). CDR3 length: 17 residues. V was clipped by 5 bases and J by 0 bases; unmatched bases: 9.

This clonotype has ten or more counts. The gene calls are TRBV4-2 and TRBJ2-3; D perhaps matches TRBD2 (5 bases). Germline V gene sequence: CDR1 LGHNA, CDR2 YNFKEQ. The CDR3 contains 16 residues. The V gene lost 0 bases and the J gene lost 3 bases, with 13 bases spanning the gap. Here the CDR3 reads CASSQERAGGTDTQYF. The CDR3 DNA is TGTGCCAGCAGCCAAGAGCGGGCCGGCGGAACAGATACGCAGTATTTT.

For this clonotype: One base away lies a much larger clone, so this may be a sequencing read error. The chain uses TRBV7-2 and TRBJ2-5, with 10 bases fitting TRBD2. Germline V gene data show CDR1 as SGHTA and CDR2 as FQGNSA. J was trimmed by 11 bases and V by 3 bases; bases with no gene match: 12. The CDR3 is 15 amino acids. CDR3 amino acids: CASSFTSGVKGEQYF. In DNA, the CDR3 is TGTGCCAGCAGCTTTACTAGCGGGGTGAAGGGTGAGCAGTACTTC.

The chain employs TRBV20-1 and TRBJ1-2; D unclear. The CDR3 covers 13 residues. CDR1 and CDR2 from the germline V gene are DFQATT and SNEGSKA (reference sequence). The V end lost 5 bases, the J end lost 5 bases, and 15 bases lay between the germline ends. The DNA for the CDR3 is TGCAGTGCTGACCCCATGGAGGGATATGGCTACACCTTC. As protein: CSADPMEGYGYTF.

J is TRBJ1-2 and V is TRBV4-2, with unresolved D. The CDR3 spans 12 residues. V dropped 1 base and J dropped 8 bases, with 8 bases sitting between them. The V gene's germline CDR1 is LGHNA and CDR2 YNFKEQ. CDR3 loop: CASSQGQTGYTF. The CDR3 DNA reads as TGTGCCAGCAGCCAAGGCCAGACCGGCTACACCTTC.

The genes are TRBV20-1 and TRBJ1-1; D gene ambiguous. This CDR3 has 13 residues. The germline V and J ends were trimmed by 2 bases and 3 bases, with 10 bases remaining between them. The germline gives CDR1 DFQATT, CDR2 SNEGSKA (reference sequence). The CDR3 protein is CSARMGSYTEAFF. The CDR3 DNA sequence: TGCAGTGCTAGAATGGGGAGCTACACTGAAGCTTTCTTT.

This chain connects TRBV9 to TRBJ2-3; D remains unclear. The CDR3 consists of 14 residues. The germline CDR1 and CDR2 sequences are SGDLS and YYNGEE. Trimming took off 4 bases at V and 6 bases at J, with 15 bases between the two ends. The CDR3 here is CASSTCDSADTQYF. CDR3 DNA sequence: TGTGCCAGCAGCACATGCGACTCCGCGGATACGCAGTATTTT.

This clonotype was detected once. This may come from a read error, since a much larger clone is one base off. The V gene is TRBV29-1, the J gene TRBJ2-7; D unresolved. Germline V CDR1 and CDR2: SQVTM, ANQGSEA. This CDR3 comprises 12 residues. The CDR3 region is CSVEVSSCEQYF. The CDR3 bases are TGCAGCGTCGAAGTCAGCTCCTGCGAGCAGTACTTC.

This chain joins TRBV6-5 and TRBJ1-4, with D maybe TRBD1 (6 bases). This CDR3 comprises 14 residues. The germline CDR1 and CDR2 sequences are MNHEY and SVGAGI. V lost 2 bases, J lost 6 bases, and 10 bases lay in between. CDR3 coding DNA: TGTGCCAGCAGTTACGGGACACTTGATGAAAAACTGTTTTTT. Protein: CASSYGTLDEKLFF.

This rearrangement joins TRBV11-2 to TRBJ2-5; 7 positions agree with TRBD2. Germline V gene sequence: CDR1 SGHAT, CDR2 FQNNGV. V was pared by 2 bases and J by 2 bases, with 8 bases of the junction left unmatched. This CDR3 has 16 amino acids. CDR3 protein: CASSLRFLAVQETQYF. The CDR3 bases are TGTGCCAGCAGCTTACGGTTCCTAGCGGTACAAGAGACCCAGTACTTC.

The chain uses TRBV2 and TRBJ2-7; no reliable D call. V was trimmed by 6 bases and J by 6 bases, leaving 15 bases between them. From germline, CDR1 is SNHLY and CDR2 FYNNEI. The CDR3 contains 13 residues. CDR3 in amino acids: CASRRALSSEQYF. The CDR3 bases are TGTGCCAGCAGAAGGGCCCTATCGAGCGAGCAGTACTTC. Drawing the rest from reference TRBV2 and TRBJ2-7, the complete variable domain is EPEVTQTPSHQVTQMGQEVILRCVPISNHLYFYWYRQILGQKVEFLVSFYNNEISEKSEIFDDQFSVERPDGSNFTLKIRSTKLEDSAMYFCASRRALSSEQYFGPGTRLTVT.

Of note for this clonotype: Its ends do not fully match the called genes, so a read error is possible. J is TRBJ2-3 and V is TRBV7-9, with 10 bases fitting TRBD2. The germline V gene has CDR1 SEHNR and CDR2 FQNEAQ (reference sequence). This CDR3 has 19 residues. The CDR3 DNA follows: TGTACCAGCAGCTTAGGCACTAGCGGGGATGGGTCTTGGACAGATACGCAGTATTTT. Translated: CTSSLGTSGDGSWTDTQYF. The variable domain in full, with the rest retrieved from reference TRBV7-9 and TRBJ2-3, is DTGVSQNPRHKITKRGQNVTFRCDPISEHNRLYWYRQTLGQGPEFLTYFQNEAQLEKSRLLSDRFSAERPKGSFSTLEIQRTEQGDSAMYLCTSSLGTSGDGSWTDTQYFGPGTRLTVL.

V and J are TRBV12-3 or TRBV12-4 and TRBJ1-4; the D gene is possibly TRBD1 (6 bases). V lost 6 bases, J lost 5 bases, and 13 bases lay in between. This CDR3 region has 14 residues. CDR3 nucleotides: TGTGCCAGCAGATCAGGACAGCAAAATGAAAAACTGTTTTTT. It codes for CASRSGQQNEKLFF.

The CDR3 is CASSRRQGTGYEQYF. For the CDR3, the DNA is TGTGCCAGCAGTAGACGACAGGGGACCGGCTACGAGCAGTACTTC. The rearrangement joins TRBV6-5 to TRBJ2-7, with 8 positions matching TRBD1. The CDR3 length is 15 residues. CDR1 is MNHEY and CDR2 is SVGAGI in the germline V gene. Trimming took 5 bases from V and 3 from J; bases not matched to a gene: 9.

V gene TRBV10-3 combines with J gene TRBJ2-7; 14 nucleotides match TRBD2. The CDR3 length is 17 residues. Per germline, CDR1 ENHRY and CDR2 SYGVKD. V lost 7 bases and J lost 7; bases outside the gene matches: 15. CDR3 in DNA: TGTGCCATCATGGGGACTAGCGGGGGATCTTCCTACAATGAGCAGTACTTC. Translation: CAIMGTSGGSSYNEQYF.

The chain has TRBV20-1 and TRBJ2-5; 7 bases map to TRBD2. The germline V gene encodes CDR1 DFQATT and CDR2 SNEGSKA (reference sequence). V lost 2 bases, J lost 11 bases, and 14 bases stayed unmatched. The CDR3 has 14 residues. The CDR3 loop reads CSARSLAAYNEQYF. CDR3 bases: TGCAGTGCTAGATCCCTAGCGGCCTACAATGAGCAGTACTTC.

The rearrangement uses TRBV21-1 and TRBJ2-3. TRBV21-1 is shown as a pseudogene. The CDR3 length is 18 residues. The CDR3 loop reads CASSKAPRLGFLSGSQYF. The CDR3 DNA is TGTGCCAGCAGCAAAGCTCCGAGGCTGGGCTTCCTCAGTGGGTCGCAGTATTTT.

V usage is TRBV5-1 and J usage is TRBJ2-5; 7 bases map to TRBD2. The better agreement between TRBJ2-7 and the DNA end casts doubt on the J call. The CDR3 is made up of 15 amino acids. The germline CDR1 and CDR2 sequences are SGHRS and YFSETQ. CDR3 nucleotides: TGCGCCAGCAGCTTGTTCTCGGGAGGACCTTACGAGCAGTACTTC. Translating gives CASSLFSGGPYEQYF.